Listed below are T cell receptor beta chains from one sample, sequenced in a study of neoadjuvant nivolumab and ipilimumab in lung cancer. Data came from immunoSEQ multiplex PCR; TCRdb stores just in-frame clones and leaves some out. The sample records over 45,000 clones, more than 85% being singletons. This specimen consisted of blood, obtained before neoadjuvant nivolumab, alone or with ipilimumab. These receptors were obtained from an adult with non-small cell lung cancer. Some clones in this sample may be carry-over from other donors' samples. Both conserved end residues are part of each CDR3. Fields, in order: V gene, D gene, clone size, J gene, CDR3 DNA, CDR3 protein. D genes are given only for firm matches. Rows give clone size only sometimes, using once, few, many, or a class for an expanded clone.

TRBV6-1	-	-	TRBJ1-2	TGTGCCAGCAGACTTCAGGTCCAGGGACGCTATGGCTACACCTTC	CASRLQVQGRYGYTF
TRBV9	-	once	TRBJ2-1	TGTGCCAGCAGCGTAGGGGAGGTCCTCGGCAATGAGCAGTTCTTC	CASSVGEVLGNEQFF
TRBV7-3	TRBD2	-	TRBJ2-3	TGTGCCAGCAGCTTAACACTAGCGGGAGGGGATACGCAGTATTTT	CASSLTLAGGDTQYF
TRBV5-1	TRBD2	-	TRBJ2-1	TGCGCCAGCAGCCATCTTAGCGGGAGTTCCTACAATGAGCAGTTCTTC	CASSHLSGSSYNEQFF
TRBV7-9	TRBD2	-	TRBJ2-3	TGTGCCAGCAGCTCCCGGGTTAGCGGGAGGACTAGCACAGATACGCAGTATTTT	CASSSRVSGRTSTDTQYF
TRBV9	TRBD2	-	TRBJ2-5	TGTGCCAGCAGCGTAGGTTCTAGCGGGAATGGGGAGACCCAGTACTTC	CASSVGSSGNGETQYF
TRBV7-2	TRBD1	-	TRBJ2-1	TGTGCCAGCAGCTTCTCGACAGGGGCAAGGGAGCAGTTCTTC	CASSFSTGAREQFF
TRBV10-3	-	-	TRBJ1-1	TGTGCCATCAGAGAGGGAGGAGGGAGTTTGTCTGAAGCTTTCTTT	CAIREGGGSLSEAFF
TRBV5-6	-	-	TRBJ1-2	TGTGCCAGCAGCTCCAGACCTACTAACTATGGCTACACCTTC	CASSSRPTNYGYTF
TRBV19	-	-	TRBJ1-5	TGTGCCAGTAGTATAGAGGGAGTAGGTCAGCCCCAGCATTTT	CASSIEGVGQPQHF
TRBV25-1	-	-	TRBJ1-2	TGTGCCAGCAGTGAAGGTACAGGGAGAAACTATGGCTACACCTTC	CASSEGTGRNYGYTF
TRBV4-2	TRBD2	-	TRBJ2-7	TGTGCCAGCAGCCAATCGTTGGCTAGCGGGGGCTACGAGCAGTACTTC	CASSQSLASGGYEQYF
TRBV18	-	-	TRBJ2-5	TGTGCCAGCTCACCCGTGGAAGGGACCCAGTACTTC	CASSPVEGTQYF
TRBV18	-	-	TRBJ2-5	TGTGCCAGCTCACCACCGACAGGAAACCACCAGGGGACCCAGTACTTC	CASSPPTGNHQGTQYF
TRBV7-6	-	-	TRBJ2-6	TGTGCCAGCAGCTTAGGAACCCGGGGGTCCACTGGGGCCAACGTCCTGACTTTC	CASSLGTRGSTGANVLTF
TRBV5-1	TRBD1	-	TRBJ1-3	TGCGCCAGCAGCTCTACACCGGGACAGGGAAGCTCTGGAAACACCATATATTTT	CASSSTPGQGSSGNTIYF
TRBV11-2	-	-	TRBJ2-3	TGTGCCAGCAGAACCGACAGGGATACGCAGTATTTT	CASRTDRDTQYF
TRBV4-2	-	-	TRBJ2-7	TGTGCCAGCAGCCAAGATGGCTCGAAGGGGTCCGAGCAGTACTTC	CASSQDGSKGSEQYF
TRBV9	-	once	TRBJ1-3	TGTGCCAGCAGCGTAGGACATTTAAACACCATATATTTT	CASSVGHLNTIYF
TRBV7-2	-	few	TRBJ2-3	TGTGCCAGCAGCTTATTAACAGATACGCAGTATTTT	CASSLLTDTQYF
TRBV5-1	-	-	TRBJ2-3	TGCGCCAGCAGCTTGGGAGTCCCTGGGAGAGATACGCAGTATTTT	CASSLGVPGRDTQYF
TRBV29-1	-	-	TRBJ1-2	TGCAGCGTTAAGTCCCCAACCTATGGCTACACCTTC	CSVKSPTYGYTF
TRBV6-5	TRBD1	once	TRBJ2-2	TGTGCCAGCAGTTACTCGTTGACAGGGGACACCGGGGAGCTGTTTTTT	CASSYSLTGDTGELFF
TRBV4-1	TRBD1	-	TRBJ2-4	TGCGCCAGCAGCCGCGAGGGGGCACACATTCAGTACTTC	CASSREGAHIQYF
TRBV5-1	TRBD1	-	TRBJ1-1	TGCGCCAGCAGCACCGGGACAGTGGGAAACACTGAAGCTTTCTTT	CASSTGTVGNTEAFF
TRBV19	-	few	TRBJ2-7	TGTGCCAGTAGTATAAGAGGGATGGACTACGAGCAGTACTTC	CASSIRGMDYEQYF
TRBV11-2	-	-	TRBJ2-7	TGTGCCAGCAGCTTAGAGAGGGTGAGAGAGCAGTACTTC	CASSLERVREQYF
TRBV7-6	-	-	TRBJ2-3	TGTGCCAGCAGCCCCCAAGAAAGGCTAGCAGGCTACACAGATACGCAGTATTTT	CASSPQERLAGYTDTQYF
TRBV5-1	-	-	TRBJ2-3	TGCGCCAGCAGCTTGGAGCAGGGCGGTACGCAGTATTTT	CASSLEQGGTQYF
TRBV7-7	-	once	TRBJ2-3	TGTGCTAGCAGCCCCCAGGGGTACTCCACAGATACGCAGTATTTT	CASSPQGYSTDTQYF
TRBV15	-	-	TRBJ1-3	TGTGCCACCAGCACCCATCTCAAGAGGCACTCTGGAAACACCATATATTTT	CATSTHLKRHSGNTIYF
TRBV5-1	TRBD1	once	TRBJ1-3	TGCGCCAGCAGCTCGGGACAGGGGGCGAGAGGAAACACCATATATTTT	CASSSGQGARGNTIYF
TRBV7-2	TRBD2	-	TRBJ2-7	TGTGCCAGCAGCTTAGGTGTAGCGGGAGGATACGAGCAGTACTTC	CASSLGVAGGYEQYF
TRBV19	-	-	TRBJ2-7	TGTGCCAGTAGTAAAGCGAGTTTCGGGAGCTACGAGCAGTACTTC	CASSKASFGSYEQYF
TRBV5-6	-	-	TRBJ2-3	TGTGCCAGCAGCTTGGTTGGGGTGGAAACTGATACGCAGTATTTT	CASSLVGVETDTQYF
TRBV9	TRBD2	-	TRBJ2-3	TGTGCCAGCAGCTTAAGCGGGACTAGCGACACAGATACGCAGTATTTT	CASSLSGTSDTDTQYF
TRBV19	-	-	TRBJ2-1	TGTGCCAGTAGAACCGGGGAGTCCCATGAGCAGTTCTTC	CASRTGESHEQFF
TRBV2	-	-	TRBJ1-5	TGTGCCAGCAGTGAAGGGCGAACCGGTCAGCCCCAGCATTTT	CASSEGRTGQPQHF
TRBV10-3	TRBD1	-	TRBJ1-2	TGTGCCATCAGTGCTGGACAGGGGGACTATGGCTACACCTTC	CAISAGQGDYGYTF
TRBV5-1	-	-	TRBJ2-1	TGCGCCAGCAGCCTTCTACCGGGATCCTACAATGAGCAGTTCTTC	CASSLLPGSYNEQFF
TRBV11-2	TRBD1	-	TRBJ2-5	TGTGCCAGCAGCTTAGAAGGGGGCGGGGAGACCCAGTACTTC	CASSLEGGGETQYF
TRBV4-1	TRBD1	-	TRBJ2-5	TGCGCCAGCAGCCGCCTAGGGACAGCTAAAGAGACCCAGTACTTC	CASSRLGTAKETQYF
TRBV5-1	TRBD1	-	TRBJ1-2	TGCGCCAGCAGCCTCCCCGGGACAGCGTCCCTATTGAACTATGGCTACACCTTC	CASSLPGTASLLNYGYTF
TRBV29-1	TRBD1	-	TRBJ1-2	TGCAGCACAGACAGGGGCGGCTACACCTTC	CSTDRGGYTF
TRBV19	TRBD1	-	TRBJ2-7	TGTGCCACCGAGGGACAGGGCACCGACGAGCAGTACTTC	CATEGQGTDEQYF
TRBV18	TRBD2	-	TRBJ2-1	TGTGCCAGCTCACCAAGACTAGCGGTCAATGAGCAGTTCTTC	CASSPRLAVNEQFF
TRBV7-8	-	-	TRBJ2-4	TGTGCCAGCAGCTTAGCTCCGGTTAGGGACATTCAGTACTTC	CASSLAPVRDIQYF
TRBV27	-	-	TRBJ2-1	TGTGCCAGCAGTCCCACCTACAATGAGCAGTTCTTC	CASSPTYNEQFF
TRBV6-6	-	-	TRBJ1-4	TGTGCCACCAGGGGCCAGGTTAATGAAAAACTGTTTTTT	CATRGQVNEKLFF
TRBV6-6	-	-	TRBJ2-1	TGTGCCAGCACTTTCAGCCCGAGTGGGTACAATGAGCAGTTCTTC	CASTFSPSGYNEQFF
TRBV7-6	TRBD2	-	TRBJ2-7	TGTGCCAGCAGCTTAGTGGCGGGAGGAGGGGGAGAGCAGTACTTC	CASSLVAGGGGEQYF